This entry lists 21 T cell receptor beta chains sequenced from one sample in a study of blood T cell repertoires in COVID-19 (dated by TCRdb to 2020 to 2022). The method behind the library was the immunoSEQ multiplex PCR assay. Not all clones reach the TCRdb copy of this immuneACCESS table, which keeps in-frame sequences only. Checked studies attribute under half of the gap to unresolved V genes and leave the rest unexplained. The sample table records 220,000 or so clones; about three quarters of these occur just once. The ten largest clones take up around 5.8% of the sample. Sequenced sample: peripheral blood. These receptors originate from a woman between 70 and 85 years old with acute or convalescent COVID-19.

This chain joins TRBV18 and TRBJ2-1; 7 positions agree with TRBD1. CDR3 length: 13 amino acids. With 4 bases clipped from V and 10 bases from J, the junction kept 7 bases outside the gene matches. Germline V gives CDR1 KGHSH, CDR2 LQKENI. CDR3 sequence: CASSRQGQGEQFF. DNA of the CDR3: TGTGCCAGCTCACGACAGGGTCAAGGAGAGCAGTTCTTC.

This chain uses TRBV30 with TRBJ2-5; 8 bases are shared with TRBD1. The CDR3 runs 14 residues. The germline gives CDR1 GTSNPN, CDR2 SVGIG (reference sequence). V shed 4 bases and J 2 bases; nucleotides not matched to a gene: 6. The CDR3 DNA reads TGTGCCTGGAATAACAGGGGGTCGCAAGAGACCCAGTACTTC. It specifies CAWNNRGSQETQYF.

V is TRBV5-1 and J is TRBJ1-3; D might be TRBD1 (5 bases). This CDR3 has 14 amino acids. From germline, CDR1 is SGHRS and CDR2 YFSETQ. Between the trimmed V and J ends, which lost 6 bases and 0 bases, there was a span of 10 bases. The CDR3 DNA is TGCGCCAGCAATGCGGGGGGCTCTGGAAACACCATATATTTT. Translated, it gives CASNAGGSGNTIYF.

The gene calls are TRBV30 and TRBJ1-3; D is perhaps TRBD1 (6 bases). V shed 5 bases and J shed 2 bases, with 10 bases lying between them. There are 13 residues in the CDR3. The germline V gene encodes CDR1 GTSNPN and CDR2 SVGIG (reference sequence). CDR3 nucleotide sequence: TGTGCCTGGGCCACAGGGACTGGAAACACCATATATTTT. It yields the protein CAWATGTGNTIYF.

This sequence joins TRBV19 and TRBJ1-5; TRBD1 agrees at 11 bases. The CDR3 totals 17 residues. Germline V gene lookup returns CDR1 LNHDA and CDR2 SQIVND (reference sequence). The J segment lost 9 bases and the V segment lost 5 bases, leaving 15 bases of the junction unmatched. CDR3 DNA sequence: TGTGCCAGTAGTCCCGGACAGGGGGCATCTCAATCGGTGCCCCAGCATTTT. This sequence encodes CASSPGQGASQSVPQHF.

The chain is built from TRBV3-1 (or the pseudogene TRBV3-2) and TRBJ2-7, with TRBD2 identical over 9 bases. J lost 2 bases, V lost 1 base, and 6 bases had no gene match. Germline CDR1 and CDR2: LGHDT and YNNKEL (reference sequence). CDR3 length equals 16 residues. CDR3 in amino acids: CASSQGSGGGTYEQYF. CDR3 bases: TGTGCCAGCAGCCAAGGTAGCGGGGGAGGGACCTACGAGCAGTACTTC.

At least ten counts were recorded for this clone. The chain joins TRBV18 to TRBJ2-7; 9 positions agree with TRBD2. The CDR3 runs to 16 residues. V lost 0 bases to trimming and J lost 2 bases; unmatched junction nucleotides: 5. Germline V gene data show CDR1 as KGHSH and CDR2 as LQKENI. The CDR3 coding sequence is TGTGCCAGCTCACCACCCCTAGCGGGAAGTCCCTACGAGCAGTACTTC. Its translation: CASSPPLAGSPYEQYF.

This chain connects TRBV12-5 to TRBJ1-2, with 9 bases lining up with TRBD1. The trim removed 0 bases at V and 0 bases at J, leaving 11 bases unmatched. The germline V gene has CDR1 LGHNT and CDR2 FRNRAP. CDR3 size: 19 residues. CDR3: CASGLVPNRGPEANYGYTF. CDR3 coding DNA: TGTGCTAGTGGTTTGGTACCCAACAGGGGGCCGGAAGCTAACTATGGCTACACCTTC. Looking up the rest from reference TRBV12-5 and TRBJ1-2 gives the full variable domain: DARVTQTPRHKVTEMGQEVTMRCQPILGHNTVFWYRQTMMQGLELLAYFRNRAPLDDSGMPKDRFSAEMPDATLATLKIQPSEPRDSAVYFCASGLVPNRGPEANYGYTFGSGTRLTVV.

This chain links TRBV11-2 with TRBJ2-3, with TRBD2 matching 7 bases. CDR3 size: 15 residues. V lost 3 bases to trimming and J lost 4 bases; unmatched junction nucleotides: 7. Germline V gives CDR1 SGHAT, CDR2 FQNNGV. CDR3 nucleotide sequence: TGTGCCAGCAGCTTGATTGCGGGAGTGGCAGATACGCAGTATTTT. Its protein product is CASSLIAGVADTQYF.

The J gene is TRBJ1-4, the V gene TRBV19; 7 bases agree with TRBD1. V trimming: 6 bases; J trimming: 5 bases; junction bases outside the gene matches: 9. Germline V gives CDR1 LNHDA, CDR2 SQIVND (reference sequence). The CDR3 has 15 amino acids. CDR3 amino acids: CASSPVGTVNEKLFF. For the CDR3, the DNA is TGTGCCAGTAGCCCAGTCGGGACAGTCAATGAAAAACTGTTTTTT. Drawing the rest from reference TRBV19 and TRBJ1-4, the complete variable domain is DGGITQSPKYLFRKEGQNVTLSCEQNLNHDAMYWYRQDPGQGLRLIYYSQIVNDFQKGDIAEGYSVSREKKESFPLTVTSAQKNPTAFYLCASSPVGTVNEKLFFGSGTQLSVL.

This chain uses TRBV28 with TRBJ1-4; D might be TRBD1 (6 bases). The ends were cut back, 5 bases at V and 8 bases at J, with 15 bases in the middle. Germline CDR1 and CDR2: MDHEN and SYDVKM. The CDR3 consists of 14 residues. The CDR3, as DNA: TGTGCCAGCAGTCCCAGGGGTTTCGGGGAAAAACTGTTTTTT. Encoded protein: CASSPRGFGEKLFF.

The CDR3 loop is CASQGSSYEQYF. The CDR3 region has the DNA TGCGCCAGTCAGGGGTCCTCCTACGAGCAGTACTTC. This chain uses TRBV5-1 with TRBJ2-7; perhaps TRBD1 as D (6 bases). The CDR3 covers 12 residues. Germline CDR1 reads SGHRS; CDR2 reads YFSETQ. Trimming pared 8 bases from V and 0 bases from J, leaving 9 bases between.

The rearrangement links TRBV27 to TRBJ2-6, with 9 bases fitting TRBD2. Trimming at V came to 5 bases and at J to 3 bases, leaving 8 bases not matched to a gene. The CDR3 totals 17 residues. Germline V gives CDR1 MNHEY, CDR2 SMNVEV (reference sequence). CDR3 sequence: CASSPLRGGRGANVLTF. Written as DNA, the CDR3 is TGTGCCAGCAGTCCCCTGCGGGGGGGGCGTGGGGCCAACGTCCTGACTTTC. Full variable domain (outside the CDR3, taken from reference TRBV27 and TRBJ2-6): EAQVTQNPRYLITVTGKKLTVTCSQNMNHEYMSWYRQDPGLGLRQIYYSMNVEVTDKGDVPEGYKVSRKEKRNFPLILESPSPNQTSLYFCASSPLRGGRGANVLTFGAGSRLTVL.

The CDR3 protein is CATSRGRVAGGNNEQFF. In nucleotides, the CDR3 is TGTGCCACCAGCAGAGGAAGGGTAGCGGGAGGCAACAATGAGCAGTTCTTC. The V and J genes are TRBV15 and TRBJ2-1; 10 nucleotides match TRBD2. After removal of 1 base from V and 5 bases from J, the junction contained 8 bases not matched to a gene. The germline gives CDR1 LNHNV, CDR2 YYDKDF (reference sequence). This CDR3 is built from 17 residues. Full variable domain (rest looked up from reference TRBV15 and TRBJ2-1): DAMVIQNPRYQVTQFGKPVTLSCSQTLNHNVMYWYQQKSSQAPKLLFHYYDKDFNNEADTPDNFQSRRPNTSFCFLDIRSPGLGDTAMYLCATSRGRVAGGNNEQFFGPGTRLTVL.

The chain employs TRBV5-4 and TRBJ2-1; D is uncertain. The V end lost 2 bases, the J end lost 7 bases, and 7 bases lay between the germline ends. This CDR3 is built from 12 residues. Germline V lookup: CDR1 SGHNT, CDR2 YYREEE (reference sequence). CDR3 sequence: CASSFVSNEQFF. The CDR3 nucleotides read TGTGCCAGCAGCTTCGTCAGTAATGAGCAGTTCTTC.

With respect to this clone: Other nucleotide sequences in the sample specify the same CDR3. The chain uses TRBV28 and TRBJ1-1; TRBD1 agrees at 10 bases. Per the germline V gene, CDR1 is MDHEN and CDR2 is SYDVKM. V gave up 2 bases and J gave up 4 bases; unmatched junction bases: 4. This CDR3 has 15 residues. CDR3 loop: CASSLGGQGVTEAFF. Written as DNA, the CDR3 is TGTGCCAGCAGTTTAGGTGGACAGGGGGTCACTGAAGCTTTCTTT.

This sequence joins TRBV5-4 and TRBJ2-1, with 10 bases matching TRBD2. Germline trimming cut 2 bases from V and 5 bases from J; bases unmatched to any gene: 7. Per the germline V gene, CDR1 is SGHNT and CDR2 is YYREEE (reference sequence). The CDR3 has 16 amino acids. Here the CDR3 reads CASSLSTSGPHNEQFF. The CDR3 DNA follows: TGTGCCAGCAGCTTATCGACTAGCGGGCCCCACAATGAGCAGTTCTTC.

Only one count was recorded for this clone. As DNA, the CDR3 is TGTGCCAGTAGTATAGATCTAACAGCCACTGAAGCTTTCTTT. As protein: CASSIDLTATEAFF. V usage is TRBV19 and J usage is TRBJ1-1; D is unresolved. Germline V gives CDR1 LNHDA, CDR2 SQIVND (reference sequence). Trimming left V 0 bases short and J 4 bases short, with 9 bases between. The CDR3 covers 14 residues.

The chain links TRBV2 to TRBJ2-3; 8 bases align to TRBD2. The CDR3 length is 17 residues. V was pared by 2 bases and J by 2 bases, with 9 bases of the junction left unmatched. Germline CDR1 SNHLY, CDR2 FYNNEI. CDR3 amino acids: CASSESPTSGLTDTQYF. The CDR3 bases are TGTGCCAGCAGTGAATCCCCCACTAGCGGCCTCACAGATACGCAGTATTTT.

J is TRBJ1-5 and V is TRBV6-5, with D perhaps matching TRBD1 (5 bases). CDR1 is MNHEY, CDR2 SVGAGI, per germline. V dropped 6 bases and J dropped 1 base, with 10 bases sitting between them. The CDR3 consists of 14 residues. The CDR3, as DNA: TGTGCCAGCAGGCGGGACGGAAGCAATCAGCCCCAGCATTTT. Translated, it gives CASRRDGSNQPQHF.

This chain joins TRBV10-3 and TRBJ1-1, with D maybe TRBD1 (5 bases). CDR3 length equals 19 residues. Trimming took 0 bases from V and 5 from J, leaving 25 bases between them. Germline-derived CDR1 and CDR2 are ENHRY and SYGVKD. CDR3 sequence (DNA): TGTGCCATCAGTGAGTCTAGATCGGGGGTCAGTTCTCATCTGACTGAAGCTTTCTTT. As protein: CAISESRSGVSSHLTEAFF.